The 30 T cell receptor beta chains below all came from one sample that was sequenced in a study of immune heterogeneity within non-small cell lung tumors. Multiplex PCR with 32 V and 13 J primers amplified TCR beta CDR3. MiXCR, applied by TCRdb to the multiplex PCR reads, yields one record per CDR3 protein. Among more than 9,500 distinct CDR3 sequences listed, approximately 20% were seen once. Template came from bulk tumor genomic DNA, at 550 to 700 ng per sample. Surgeons took several biopsies per primary tumor, spaced far apart, during surgery. Their non-small cell lung cancer was newly diagnosed and untreated, and the patients underwent curative surgery. Sequencing was done on a sample of lung tumor tissue. All receptors derive from a man between 60 and 75 years old with non-small cell lung cancer.

This clonotype was seen a few times. The CDR3 DNA sequence: TGTGCCAGAGGCGGGCCGTCGAAAAATTCACCCCTCCACTTT. Protein: CARGGPSKNSPLHF. This chain connects TRBV7-2 to TRBJ1-6, with unresolved D. The length of the CDR3 is 14 residues. Germline CDR1 and CDR2: SGHTA and FQGNSA. V shed 9 bases and J shed 7 bases, with 16 bases lying between them.

The chain joins TRBV2 to TRBJ1-6; D possibly corresponds to TRBD1 (5 bases). Germline CDR1 is SNHLY and CDR2 is FYNNEI. CDR3 size: 15 residues. Trimming stripped 6 bases from V and 7 bases from J, with 16 bases between. The CDR3 spells CASRGTAGGNSPLHF. DNA for the CDR3: TGTGCCAGCAGGGGGACCGCGGGCGGGAATTCACCCCTCCACTTT.

This clonotype was recorded many times. The V call is TRBV19, the J call TRBJ2-7; 13 nucleotides match TRBD2. The CDR3 length is 18 residues. The V gene end was trimmed by 3 bases and the J gene end by 3 bases; junction bases not matched to a gene: 11. Germline values: CDR1 LNHDA, CDR2 SQIVND (reference sequence). The CDR3 region is CASSMGRTSGRGNYEQYF. DNA for the CDR3: TGTGCCAGTAGTATGGGAAGGACTAGCGGGAGAGGGAACTACGAGCAGTACTTC.

This clonotype is termed medium-sized. The rearrangement links TRBV27 to TRBJ2-7; no firm D call. V gave up 6 bases and J gave up 3 bases, with 21 bases separating them. The CDR3 sequence is 16 residues long. Germline V gene data show CDR1 as MNHEY and CDR2 as SMNVEV (reference sequence). CDR3 sequence (DNA): TGTGCCAGCAGCCCCCTGGGCAGCATTCAATACTACGAGCAGTACTTC. Translated, it gives CASSPLGSIQYYEQYF.

About this clonotype: One base away lies a much larger clone, so this may be a sequencing read error. The V and J genes are TRBV6-7 and TRBJ2-7; 7 nucleotides match TRBD1. TRBV6-7 is identified as an open reading frame with a role that is uncertain. The CDR3 is made up of 17 amino acids. CDR3 DNA: TGTGTCAGCAGTTACCCTAAGACAGGGTTGACTTTCTACGAGCAGTACTTC. Amino acids: CVSSYPKTGLTFYEQYF.

The V gene is TRBV9, the J gene TRBJ1-3, with TRBD1 identical over 8 bases. Germline CDR1 is SGDLS and CDR2 is YYNGEE. The CDR3 sequence is 18 residues long. Germline trimming cut 3 bases from V and 0 bases from J; bases unmatched to any gene: 11. The CDR3 spells CASSGTQGVQTSGNTIYF. Here the CDR3 DNA reads TGTGCCAGCAGCGGCACACAGGGGGTTCAAACCTCTGGAAACACCATATATTTT.

Note on this clonotype: One junction end disagrees with the germline gene, perhaps due to a read error. The chain employs TRBV7-2 and TRBJ2-7; 8 bases line up with TRBD2. Germline V gene lookup returns CDR1 SGHTA and CDR2 FQGNSA. This CDR3 is 13 amino acids long. CDR3 loop: CPSSPPGGREQYF. CDR3 bases: TGTCCCAGCAGCCCCCCGGGGGGGAGGGAGCAGTACTTC.

In the case of this clonotype: A much larger clonotype is one base distant, so this may be a read error. CDR3 sequence (DNA): TGTTCCAGCAGTTTCGAAGAGGGGGCCAAGATGAACACTGAAGCTTTCTTT. Encoded protein: CSSSFEEGAKMNTEAFF. The chain employs TRBV28 and TRBJ1-1, with 7 nucleotides matching TRBD1. Germline CDR1 reads MDHEN; CDR2 reads SYDVKM. There are 17 residues in the CDR3.

This clonotype was picked up many times. CDR3 coding DNA: TGTGCCAGTGGGACAGGGTCAGGCGGGGAGCTGTTTTTT. Translating it yields CASGTGSGGELFF. The rearrangement joins TRBV6-1 to TRBJ2-2, with TRBD1 matching 9 bases. Germline loops: CDR1 MNHNS, CDR2 SASEGT. CDR3 length: 13 residues. V dropped 9 bases and J dropped 7; count of bases not matched to a gene: 6.

This clonotype was observed a handful of times. The chain joins TRBV7-3 to TRBJ2-1; maybe TRBD2 (6 bases). Trimming removed 4 bases from V and 5 bases from J, with 18 bases in between. In germline, CDR1 is SGHTA, CDR2 FQGTGA. This CDR3 contains 16 residues. CDR3 sequence (DNA): TGTGCCAGCAGCTCCGGTAGCGGAGCGTCTCACAATGAGCAGTTCTTC. It is translated as CASSSGSGASHNEQFF.

This clonotype showed up many times. The J gene is TRBJ2-4, the V gene TRBV4-1; TRBD2 matches 9 bases. This CDR3 region has 20 residues. Germline V gene lookup returns CDR1 MGHRA and CDR2 YSYEKL. Trimming at V came to 0 bases and at J to 0 bases, leaving 12 bases not matched to a gene. CDR3 nucleotide sequence: TGCGCCAGCAGCCAAGATCTTGATGCTAGCGGGACGTTAGCCAAAAACATTCAGTACTTC. Encoded protein: CASSQDLDASGTLAKNIQYF.

Remarks on this clonotype: A read error may explain this, as a much larger clone is one base away. The rearrangement joins TRBV6-4 to TRBJ1-6, with D possibly TRBD1 on 5 matching bases. This CDR3 has 14 residues. Germline V gene lookup returns CDR1 MRHNA and CDR2 SNTAGT. CDR3 coding DNA: TGTACCAGCGGCCCCAGGGAACGTAATTCACCCCTCCACTTT. Amino acid sequence: CTSGPRERNSPLHF.

Turning to this clonotype: This may be a read error: a much more frequent sequence differs by one nucleotide. The chain links TRBV9 to TRBJ2-3; weak D call: TRBD2 (6 bases). This CDR3 has 14 amino acids. V shed 6 bases and J shed 0 bases, with 11 bases lying between them. CDR1 SGDLS and CDR2 YYNGEE come from the germline V gene. The CDR3 sequence: CASTDSGSTDTQYF. CDR3 in DNA: TGTGCCAGCACCGATAGCGGAAGCACAGATACGCAGTATTTT.

By its share, this clonotype is medium-sized. The CDR3 spells CSAYRTGQETQYF. CDR3 bases: TGCAGTGCCTACCGGACAGGACAAGAGACCCAGTACTTC. The chain joins TRBV20-1 to TRBJ2-5, with 7 bases fitting TRBD1. Per the germline V gene, CDR1 is DFQATT and CDR2 is SNEGSKA (reference sequence). The V segment lost 6 bases and the J segment 2 bases; nucleotides outside the gene matches: 6. The CDR3 runs to 13 residues.

V usage is TRBV5-1 and J usage is TRBJ1-1; TRBD1 matches 7 bases. Germline trimming cut 7 bases from V and 0 bases from J; bases unmatched to any gene: 12. The germline V gene encodes CDR1 SGHRS and CDR2 YFSETQ. This CDR3 spans 16 amino acids. The DNA for the CDR3 is TGCGCCAGCTCTGGGGACAGCACTATTTTGAACACTGAAGCTTTCTTT. This gives the protein CASSGDSTILNTEAFF.

To note about this clonotype: One end of the junction varies from germline; a read error may be responsible. The chain carries TRBV28 and TRBJ1-1; unclear D gene. CDR1 and CDR2 (germline): MDHEN, SYDVKM. There are 12 residues in the CDR3. The chain's CDR3 is CVSSLCGGRAFF. In DNA, the CDR3 is TGTGTCAGCAGTTTATGCGGCGGGCGTGCTTTCTTT.

V is TRBV20-1 and J is TRBJ2-7; 10 positions match TRBD2. The CDR3 is 17 amino acids. V dropped 0 bases and J dropped 6; count of bases not matched to a gene: 14. Germline CDR1 is DFQATT and CDR2 is SNEGSKA (reference sequence). The CDR3 spells CSARDTAPGLAPPEQYF. In DNA form, the CDR3 reads TGCAGTGCTAGAGACACTGCCCCGGGACTAGCGCCCCCCGAGCAGTACTTC.

V is TRBV30 and J is TRBJ1-1; 7 positions agree with TRBD1. V lost 6 bases to trimming and J lost 1 base; unmatched junction nucleotides: 14. There are 16 residues in the CDR3. Germline values: CDR1 GTSNPN, CDR2 SVGIG (reference sequence). DNA for the CDR3: TGTGCCTGTGCCCCGACAGGGATTGGTTCGAACACTGAAGCTTTCTTT. This translates into CACAPTGIGSNTEAFF.

This clonotype has only a few counts. V is TRBV19 and J is TRBJ1-3, with unresolved D. Germline CDR1 and CDR2: LNHDA and SQIVND (reference sequence). This CDR3 has 15 residues. V lost 8 bases to trimming and J lost 0 bases, with 14 bases between them. The CDR3 is CASGDWVSSGNTIYF. For the CDR3, the DNA is TGTGCCAGTGGCGACTGGGTCTCCTCTGGAAACACCATATATTTT.

Comment on this clonotype: A much bigger clone sits one base away, suggesting this may be a read error. The chain links TRBV2 to TRBJ1-5; D is unclear. The V gene's germline CDR1 is SNHLY and CDR2 FYNNEI. This CDR3 region has 13 residues. With 6 bases removed from V and 7 bases from J, the gap between germline ends came to 13 bases. The CDR3 DNA is TGTGCCAGCAGGGGTGGCAGGTTCCAGCCCCAGCATTTT. Amino acid sequence: CASRGGRFQPQHF.

J is TRBJ2-4 and V is TRBV29-1; TRBD1 might be the D (6 bases). Trimming removed 3 bases at V and 4 bases at J, with 22 bases between. Germline-derived CDR1 and CDR2 are SQVTM and ANQGSEA. This CDR3 has 17 residues. The CDR3 sequence is CSVESGRGDPLKNIQYF. CDR3 in DNA: TGCAGCGTTGAGTCTGGCAGGGGAGACCCACTAAAAAACATTCAGTACTTC.

This clonotype ranks as medium-sized (0.01 to 0.1%). The CDR3 protein is CASSIVGGHRNEQFF. In DNA, the CDR3 is TGTGCCAGTAGTATAGTTGGGGGGCATCGCAATGAGCAGTTCTTC. V usage is TRBV19 and J usage is TRBJ2-1, with D possibly being TRBD1 or TRBD2 (6 bases each). Germline V CDR1 and CDR2: LNHDA, SQIVND (reference sequence). Trimming stripped 1 base from V and 6 bases from J, with 13 bases between. The CDR3 contains 15 residues.

This clonotype is deemed medium-sized. This sequence joins TRBV13 and TRBJ1-1; no clear D. The length of the CDR3 is 13 residues. The germline V gene encodes CDR1 PRHDT and CDR2 FYEKMQ (reference sequence). Trimming pared 2 bases from V and 4 bases from J, leaving 8 bases between. The CDR3 protein is CASSLLRLTEAFF. The CDR3 DNA follows: TGTGCCAGCAGCTTACTTCGTCTCACTGAAGCTTTCTTT.

By share, this clonotype counts as medium-sized. The chain recombines TRBV4-1 with TRBJ2-7; TRBD2 matches 7 bases. V was pared by 3 bases and J by 2 bases, with 7 bases of the junction left unmatched. Germline V gives CDR1 MGHRA, CDR2 YSYEKL. The CDR3 contains 15 residues. The CDR3 here is CASSQSTSAAYEQYF. Here the CDR3 DNA reads TGCGCCAGCAGCCAGTCCACTAGCGCAGCCTACGAGCAGTACTTC.

Concerning this clonotype: A much larger clonotype is one base distant, so this may be a read error. CDR3 coding DNA: TGTGCCAGCAGTGAAAGGGAGGATGGAGGCTACACCTTC. It encodes CASSEREDGGYTF. This rearrangement joins TRBV6-1 to TRBJ1-2; D remains ambiguous. This CDR3 contains 13 residues. Germline CDR1 reads MNHNS; CDR2 reads SASEGT. Trimming removed 2 bases from V and 8 bases from J, with 12 bases in between.

This clonotype was found a few times. V is TRBV30 and J is TRBJ2-5; TRBD2 aligns across 13 bases. This CDR3 is 15 amino acids long. V lost 4 bases and J lost 4; bases outside the gene matches: 6. Germline assignment: CDR1 GTSNPN and CDR2 SVGIG (reference sequence). CDR3 amino acids: CAWKGGLAGSETQYF. The DNA of the CDR3 is TGTGCCTGGAAGGGGGGACTAGCGGGATCAGAGACCCAGTACTTC.

Within the sample, this clonotype is medium-sized. V usage is TRBV19 and J usage is TRBJ1-5; weak D call: TRBD1 (5 bases). With 3 bases removed from V and 3 bases from J, the gap between germline ends came to 15 bases. This CDR3 has 16 residues. From germline, CDR1 is LNHDA and CDR2 SQIVND (reference sequence). The CDR3 sequence is CASSIEPAGFNQPQHF. The CDR3 bases are TGTGCCAGTAGTATTGAACCGGCAGGGTTCAATCAGCCCCAGCATTTT.

The chain recombines TRBV2 with TRBJ2-6; possible D gene TRBD2, 5 bases. Germline V lookup: CDR1 SNHLY, CDR2 FYNNEI. V was shortened by 4 bases and J by 4 bases, with 11 bases between the two germline ends. The CDR3 consists of 15 residues. CDR3 nucleotides: TGTGCCAGCAGTGTTCGGGAACCCGGGGCCAACGTCCTGACTTTC. This sequence encodes CASSVREPGANVLTF.

This chain uses TRBV19 with TRBJ2-1; 9 positions agree with TRBD2. The CDR3 runs 16 residues. Unmatched junction bases numbered 11, after V lost 7 bases and J lost 4 bases. From germline, CDR1 is LNHDA and CDR2 SQIVND (reference sequence). For the CDR3, the DNA is TGTGCCAGTAAGGCCCCGGGACTAGCAGTTTACAATGAGCAGTTCTTC. It encodes CASKAPGLAVYNEQFF.

This clonotype was counted a few times. The V call is TRBV7-3, the J call TRBJ2-2; 13 nucleotides line up with TRBD2. V shed 3 bases, J shed 6 bases, and the junction held 7 bases outside the gene matches. The CDR3 runs 17 residues. The germline gives CDR1 SGHTA, CDR2 FQGTGA. The CDR3, as DNA: TGTGCCAGCAGCTTCCCGCCGGGACTAGCGGGACCCGGGGAGCTGTTTTTT. Its translation: CASSFPPGLAGPGELFF.